These 11 T cell receptor beta chains originate from one sample sequenced in a study of blood T cell repertoires in COVID-19. Profiling relied on immunoSEQ multiplex PCR, and the TCRdb table lists in-frame clones only, not all of them. The sample gives some 140,000 clones, around 81% of which show up once; under 14% is in the top ten. The sequencing input was peripheral blood. Receptors were obtained from a human donor in a cohort sampled during active COVID-19.

This sequence joins TRBV6-5 and TRBJ1-2; TRBD1 matches at 7 bases. CDR3 length: 15 amino acids. Germline loops: CDR1 MNHEY, CDR2 SVGAGI. V lost 0 bases, J lost 2 bases, and 3 bases stayed unmatched. The CDR3: CASSYSQGENYGYTF. DNA for the CDR3: TGTGCCAGCAGTTACTCTCAGGGGGAGAACTATGGCTACACCTTC.

The chain carries TRBV18 and TRBJ1-3; no firm D call. The CDR3 is 17 residues long. Looked up from germline, CDR1 is KGHSH and CDR2 is LQKENI. V was trimmed by 4 bases and J by 0 bases, leaving 16 bases between them. The CDR3 DNA reads as TGTGCCAGCTCACTAGCGAGGGAGAAATTCTCTGGAAACACCATATATTTT. This translates into CASSLAREKFSGNTIYF.

This chain joins TRBV2 and TRBJ1-1, with D uncertain. Germline CDR1 and CDR2: SNHLY and FYNNEI. Trimming removed 2 bases from V and 8 bases from J, with 6 bases in between. The CDR3 runs to 11 residues. CDR3 sequence reads: CASSEFGEAFF. The CDR3 region has the DNA TGTGCCAGCAGTGAATTTGGCGAAGCTTTCTTT.

The gene calls are TRBV6-5 and TRBJ2-3, with D perhaps TRBD1 (5 bases). The V end lost 2 bases, the J end lost 3 bases, and 12 bases lay between the germline ends. This CDR3 has 15 residues. Germline CDR1 reads MNHEY; CDR2 reads SVGAGI. CDR3 DNA: TGTGCCAGCAGTTACGAAGGCAGGGTGACAGATACGCAGTATTTT. Its translation is CASSYEGRVTDTQYF.

This chain joins TRBV9 and TRBJ1-2; the D gene is possibly TRBD1 (5 bases). Per germline, CDR1 SGDLS and CDR2 YYNGEE. V shed 2 bases and J shed 5 bases, with 13 bases lying between them. This CDR3 spans 14 amino acids. The CDR3 DNA reads as TGTGCCAGCAGCGTGGGCCGGGACTATTATGGCTACACCTTC. Amino acids: CASSVGRDYYGYTF.

The CDR3 coding sequence is TGTGCCAGCAGTGAACCGGGGACGGGAGGGACTGAAGCTTTCTTT. Translating gives CASSEPGTGGTEAFF. The chain couples TRBV25-1 to TRBJ1-1, with D possibly TRBD1 on 5 matching bases. Germline V gene lookup returns CDR1 MGHDK and CDR2 SYGVNS. The CDR3 contains 15 residues. V dropped 2 bases and J dropped 5 bases, with 15 bases sitting between them.

This clone was counted at least ten times. CDR3 amino acids: CASSQDNGWGYTF. CDR3 nucleotides: TGTGCCAGCAGCCAGGACAACGGATGGGGCTACACCTTC. The chain joins TRBV9 to TRBJ1-2, with D possibly being TRBD1 (5 bases). The CDR3 length is 13 residues. Germline CDR1 reads SGDLS; CDR2 reads YYNGEE. V was clipped by 4 bases and J by 8 bases, with 15 bases between them.

V gene TRBV19 combines with J gene TRBJ2-3; no clear D gene. CDR3 length: 14 amino acids. Between the trimmed V and J ends, which lost 1 base and 2 bases, there was a span of 7 bases. CDR1 is LNHDA, CDR2 SQIVND, per germline (reference sequence). The DNA of the CDR3 is TGTGCCAGTAGTATAGCCTCTTCCACAGATACGCAGTATTTT. Residues: CASSIASSTDTQYF.

V usage is TRBV28 and J usage is TRBJ2-1; possibly TRBD2 for D (7 bases). The CDR3 sequence is 16 residues long. Germline V gene sequence: CDR1 MDHEN, CDR2 SYDVKM. Trimming pared 1 base from V and 5 bases from J, leaving 15 bases between. CDR3 DNA: TGTGCCAGCAGTTTATTGGGGGGGGGCTCGGACAATGAGCAGTTCTTC. It encodes CASSLLGGGSDNEQFF.

This rearrangement joins TRBV30 to TRBJ1-2; D is possibly TRBD1 (5 bases). The germline V gene encodes CDR1 GTSNPN and CDR2 SVGIG (reference sequence). There are 14 residues in the CDR3. Between the trimmed V and J ends, which lost 3 bases and 7 bases, there was a span of 18 bases. CDR3 bases: TGTGCCTGGAGCATCGGGGGACTTGATGGTGGCTACACCTTC. Its translation is CAWSIGGLDGGYTF.

The CDR3 DNA reads TGTGCCAGCAGCTCGACAGAGCTATCCTACGAGCAGTACTTC. It translates to CASSSTELSYEQYF. The chain has TRBV5-4 and TRBJ2-7; the D gene is possibly TRBD1 (5 bases). CDR1 is SGHNT and CDR2 is YYREEE in the germline V gene (reference sequence). V lost 3 bases to trimming and J lost 1 base, with 11 bases between them. CDR3 size: 14 residues.